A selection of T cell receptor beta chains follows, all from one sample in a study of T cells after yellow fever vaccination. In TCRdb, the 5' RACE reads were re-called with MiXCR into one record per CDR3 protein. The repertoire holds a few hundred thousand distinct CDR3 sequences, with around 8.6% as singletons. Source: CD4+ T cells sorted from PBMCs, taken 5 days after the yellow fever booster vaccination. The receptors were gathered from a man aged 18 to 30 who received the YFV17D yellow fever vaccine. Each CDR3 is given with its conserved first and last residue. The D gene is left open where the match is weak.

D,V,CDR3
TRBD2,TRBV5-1,CASSLAGGTGELFF
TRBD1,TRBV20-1,CSARPGGRMNTEAFF
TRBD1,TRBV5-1,CASSLASLRDSTYGYTF
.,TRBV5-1,CASSLVGRGNTEAFF
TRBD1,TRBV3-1,CASSQSTGENEQFF
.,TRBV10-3,CAISGGPSDTQYF
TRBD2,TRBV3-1,CASRNTLAGETQYF
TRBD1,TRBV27,CASSLRTGAETQYF
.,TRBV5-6,CASSTPRGKGVELFF
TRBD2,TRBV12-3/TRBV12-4,CASSRSGGAPDTQYF
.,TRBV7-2,CASSRGGGNQPQHF
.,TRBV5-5,CASSLDAYRAISGNTIYF
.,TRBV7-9,CASSLRGAYGYTF
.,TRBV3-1,CASSQDQETQYF
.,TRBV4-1,CASSQDLPQAANSPPHF
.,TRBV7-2,CASSLTRPGLTTDTQYF
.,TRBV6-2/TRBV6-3,CASRTKAMNTEAFF
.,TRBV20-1,CSALQGGNEQFF
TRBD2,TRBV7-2,CASSRRLAGPSAYEQYF
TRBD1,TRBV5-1,CASSLGTETDTQYF
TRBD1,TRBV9,CASSARDRAPLVQFF
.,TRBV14,CASSQDRDIDEQFF
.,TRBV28,CASGQKVFTDTQYF
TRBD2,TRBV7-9,CASSELAGTYNEQFF
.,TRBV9,CASSVAAAGAYYGYTF
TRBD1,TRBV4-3,CASSQYGQGGTEAFF
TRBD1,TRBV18,CASSRPGQEVTGELFF
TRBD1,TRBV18,CASSQGQGAPHEQYF
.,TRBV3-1,CAAEGPLGSGYTF
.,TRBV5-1,CASSLGDNKNIQYF
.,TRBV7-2,CASNKDRNTEAFF
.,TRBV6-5,CASRPPERGRPFF
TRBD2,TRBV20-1,CSAPAKMGGSNEQFF
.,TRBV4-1,CASSQDRVNQAFF
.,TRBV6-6,CASSYPTNSPLHF
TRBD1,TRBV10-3,CAISESPGGQRMSQHF
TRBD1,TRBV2,CASRQGNTGELFF
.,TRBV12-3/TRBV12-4,CASSHGRQANTEAFF
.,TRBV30,CAWSVQGHTIYF
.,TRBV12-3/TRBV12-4,CASSLFGGNSPLHF
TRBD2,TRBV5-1,CASSPGLADEQFF